These T cell receptor beta chains were read from a single sample in a study of blood T cell repertoires in COVID-19. Clones were read by immunoSEQ multiplex PCR, and TCRdb kept only the in-frame ones, dropping some. The top ten clones hold about 0.75% of a sample with more than 400,000 clones, about 90% of them seen once. The sequenced sample was PBMCs or T cells enriched from blood (not recorded which). Receptors originate from a woman aged 18-29 years who had recovered from COVID-19. Both conserved end residues are part of each CDR3. D genes are given only for firm matches. Clone size, where shown, is once, few, many, or a class for clones that have expanded.

v_call	clone_size	d_call	j_call	cdr3_nt	cdr3_aa
TRBV18	-	TRBD1	TRBJ1-1	TGTGCCAGCTCACCCCCCGGGACAGCAGTGAACACTGAAGCTTTCTTT	CASSPPGTAVNTEAFF
TRBV24-1	-	TRBD1	TRBJ1-6	TGTGCCACCTCTAGGACAGGGGAGTCACCCCTCCACTTT	CATSRTGESPLHF
TRBV11-2	-	-	TRBJ2-2	TGTGCCAGCAGCTACGAATTCGGGTACGGGGGAACTGCCGGGGAGCTGTTTTTT	CASSYEFGYGGTAGELFF
TRBV28	-	TRBD1	TRBJ1-4	TGTGCCAGCCAGGCGGGACAGGGTTATTTAAATGAAAAACTGTTTTTT	CASQAGQGYLNEKLFF
TRBV11-1	-	-	TRBJ2-1	TGTGCCAGCAGCTTAGCCGGGGTTGCCTACAATGAGCAGTTCTTC	CASSLAGVAYNEQFF
TRBV10-2	-	TRBD1	TRBJ1-1	TGCGCCAGCAGTGCCATGGGCAGGGGGGCGTGGAACACTGAAGCTTTCTTT	CASSAMGRGAWNTEAFF
TRBV30	-	-	TRBJ1-4	TGTGCCTGGAGTTCCCACAGGGAGAACGAAAAACTGTTTTTT	CAWSSHRENEKLFF
TRBV6-5	-	TRBD1	TRBJ2-1	TGTGCCAGCTCAGGGGGACAGGGCTTCAATGAGCAGTTCTTC	CASSGGQGFNEQFF
TRBV28	-	-	TRBJ2-7	TGTGCCAGCACTGCCTCCGGGACACAGTTTTACGAGCAGTACTTC	CASTASGTQFYEQYF
TRBV28	-	-	TRBJ1-4	TGTGCCAGCGGCCGTTCACCAAAACTGTTTTTT	CASGRSPKLFF
TRBV10-2	-	TRBD2	TRBJ2-5	TGCGCCAGCAGTGAGCTACGGTTGGAGCGGGGAGCCCAAGAGACCCAGTACTTC	CASSELRLERGAQETQYF
TRBV5-1	-	-	TRBJ1-3	TGCGCCAGCAGCTTTAACGGGGAGGAGGCTGGAAACACCATATATTTT	CASSFNGEEAGNTIYF
TRBV6-5	-	-	TRBJ2-5	TGTGCCAGCAGTTACTCGAAACAGACCCAAGAGACCCAGTACTTC	CASSYSKQTQETQYF
TRBV29-1	once	TRBD2	TRBJ2-5	TGCAGCGTGCATGAGGGGAGGGGAGAGACCCAGTACTTC	CSVHEGRGETQYF
TRBV27	-	TRBD2	TRBJ2-1	TGTGCCAGCAGTCTCGGGACTAGCGGGGGAAATGAGCAGTTCTTC	CASSLGTSGGNEQFF
TRBV6-1	-	TRBD1	TRBJ1-1	TGTGCCAGCAGTGAATCGGGCAGGGGGCATACTGAAGCTTTCTTT	CASSESGRGHTEAFF
TRBV6-4	once	TRBD1	TRBJ2-6	TGTGCCAGCAGTGTGGGCAGGGGGTTTCCCAGCTCTGGGGCCAACGTCCTGACTTTC	CASSVGRGFPSSGANVLTF
TRBV4-1	-	TRBD1	TRBJ1-1	TGCGCCAGCAGCAACCCGGGACAGGGGGCGAGCACTGAAGCTTTCTTT	CASSNPGQGASTEAFF
TRBV6-6	-	-	TRBJ2-7	TGTGCCACCCTACCGGGGCTACAGGGAGCCTACGAGCAGTACTTC	CATLPGLQGAYEQYF
TRBV5-4	-	TRBD2	TRBJ2-1	TGTGCCTTCCCGACTAGCGGGGTAACGAATGAGCAGTTCTTC	CAFPTSGVTNEQFF
TRBV12-3/TRBV12-4	-	-	TRBJ1-6	TGTGCCAGCACGAGCCCCCCAACACCCCTCCACTTT	CASTSPPTPLHF
TRBV7-9	-	-	TRBJ2-3	TGTGCCAGCAGCTTAGACGGTAGCGGTTTTGATACGCAGTATTTT	CASSLDGSGFDTQYF
TRBV19	-	TRBD2	TRBJ2-1	TGTGCCAGTAGTTCGGCGAGCGGGGGGCGTAATGAGCAGTTCTTC	CASSSASGGRNEQFF
TRBV27	-	-	TRBJ1-5	TGTGCCAGCAGTTTCGACGGACATAGCAATCAGCCCCAGCATTTT	CASSFDGHSNQPQHF